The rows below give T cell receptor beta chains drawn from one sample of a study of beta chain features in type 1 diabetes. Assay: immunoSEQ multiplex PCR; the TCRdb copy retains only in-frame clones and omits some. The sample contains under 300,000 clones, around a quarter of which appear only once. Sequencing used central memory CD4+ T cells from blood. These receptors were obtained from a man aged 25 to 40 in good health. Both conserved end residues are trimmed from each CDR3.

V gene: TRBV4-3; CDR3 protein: ASSQDGSVGTQY
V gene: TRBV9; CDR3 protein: ASSVELGEQF
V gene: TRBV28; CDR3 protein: ASSFLGAANYGYT
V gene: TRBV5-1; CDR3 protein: ASSLAGGPGETQY
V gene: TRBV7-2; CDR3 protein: ASSRDRENEQL
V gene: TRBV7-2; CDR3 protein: ASSYGLASGELF
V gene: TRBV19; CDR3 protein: ASSIGDGLYEQY
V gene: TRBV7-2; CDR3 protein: ASSLNSRDGDTQY
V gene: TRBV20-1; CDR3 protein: MGQPNYGYT
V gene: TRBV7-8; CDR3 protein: ASSLARTDTQY
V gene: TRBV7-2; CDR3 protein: ASSLEGGRGQH
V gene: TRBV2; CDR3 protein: ASSGTSGSNEQF
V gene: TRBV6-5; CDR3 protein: ASSRHRGSYEQY
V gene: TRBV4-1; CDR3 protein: ASSPGQGAYEQY
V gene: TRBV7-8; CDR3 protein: ASSPSGRENIQY
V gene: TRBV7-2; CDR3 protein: ASRSTGGKTQY
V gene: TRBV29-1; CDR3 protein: SVAGLAGAPGPYEQY
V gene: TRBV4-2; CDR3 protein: ASSPLWAPSSGANVLT
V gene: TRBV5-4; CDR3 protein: ASSWEGGSSYNEQF
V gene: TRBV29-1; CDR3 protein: SAEVASYEQY
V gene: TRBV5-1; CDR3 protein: ASSLDSNNEQF
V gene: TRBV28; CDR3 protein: ASSPGTALNQPQH
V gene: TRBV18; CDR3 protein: ASSPDTLGNEQF
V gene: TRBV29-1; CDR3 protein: SVSTGADTQY